This TCR beta chain appears in the sequencing data of a study of cytomegalovirus exposure and HLA in healthy donors. With regard to this clone: As yet, its antigen is unknown.

When sampled, the donors appeared nominally healthy, though they likely had unrecorded immune exposures. Trimming cost V 1 base and J 11 bases, with 14 bases left between them. The CDR3 covers 13 residues. From germline, CDR1 is SGHAT and CDR2 FQNNGV. Study-wide results and limits: Sequencing likely generated an artifact that appeared as a cluster of highly shared sequence variants. The authors listed 150 or so TCR beta chains as cytomegalovirus-associated. Later work associated 16,951 TCR beta sequences with HLA alleles at 0.05 false discovery rate.

The PCR made use of 60 Vbeta and 13 Jbeta primers. Produced via immunoSEQ multiplex PCR; TCRdb's table is partial and in-frame only. The sample holds 110,000 to 150,000 clones; around 80% are singletons and the top ten take over 2%. The sample consisted of PBMCs. The clonotype comes from a boy between 2 and 15 years old in good health and CMV-seronegative. The rearrangement joins TRBV11-2 to TRBJ1-1; D perhaps matches TRBD1 (5 bases). For the CDR3, the DNA is TGTGCCAGCAGCTTAGTCAAGGGATCAGGGGCTTTCTTT. It yields the protein CASSLVKGSGAFF.